The 14 T cell receptor beta chains below all came from one sample that was sequenced in a study of early T cells in non-severe SARS-CoV-2 infection. Each CDR3 protein is one row after TCRdb ran MiXCR on the 5' RACE reads. The table has roughly 110,000 distinct CDR3 sequences, 11% seen once. The specimen was whole blood. All receptors derive from an adult who was a healthcare worker with PCR-confirmed SARS-CoV-2 infection or an uninfected control (not recorded which).

The chain has TRBV20-1 and TRBJ1-1; D remains ambiguous. The CDR3 totals 10 residues. The germline V gene has CDR1 DFQATT and CDR2 SNEGSKA (reference sequence). Deletions cut 4 bases from V and 5 bases from J, with 5 bases between. CDR3 bases: TGCAGTGCTAAGCATACTGAAGCTTTCTTT. Encoded protein: CSAKHTEAFF.

This clonotype was detected ten times or more. The genes are TRBV5-1 and TRBJ2-1, with 7 positions matching TRBD1. CDR1 is SGHRS, CDR2 YFSETQ, per germline. Losses at the gene ends were 7 bases for V and 6 bases for J; bases not matched to a gene: 28. The CDR3 loop spans 20 amino acids. CDR3 region: CASFDRAPQLTGRILNEQFF. As DNA, the CDR3 is TGCGCCAGCTTTGACAGGGCTCCACAACTCACCGGCCGAATACTCAATGAGCAGTTCTTC.

This chain uses TRBV29-1 with TRBJ2-7; perhaps TRBD2 as D (6 bases). Trimming cost V 6 bases and J 1 base, with 13 bases left between them. The CDR3 has 13 amino acids. From germline, CDR1 is SQVTM and CDR2 ANQGSEA. In DNA form, the CDR3 reads TGCAGCGTCGGTAGCGGACCGTCCTACGAGCAGTACTTC. Encoded protein: CSVGSGPSYEQYF.

This chain connects TRBV20-1 to TRBJ2-3, with D possibly TRBD1 on 5 matching bases. The CDR3 contains 13 residues. The V end was cut by 5 bases, the J end by 0 bases, with 9 bases between. CDR1 and CDR2 from the germline V gene are DFQATT and SNEGSKA (reference sequence). The CDR3 DNA reads as TGCAGTGCTTGGACACTAAGCACAGATACGCAGTATTTT. It specifies CSAWTLSTDTQYF.

In its sample, this clonotype was seen a few times. V gene TRBV10-3 combines with J gene TRBJ1-1; D is perhaps TRBD1 (5 bases). Trimming removed 0 bases from V and 10 bases from J, with 12 bases in between. Germline V gene sequence: CDR1 ENHRY, CDR2 SYGVKD. The CDR3 is made up of 13 amino acids. CDR3: CAISESTSRGAFF. CDR3 bases: TGTGCCATCAGTGAGTCGACGTCAAGGGGAGCTTTCTTT.

In its sample, this clonotype was seen a few times. The rearrangement links TRBV20-1 to TRBJ2-7; weak D call: TRBD1 (5 bases). There are 14 residues in the CDR3. Per the germline V gene, CDR1 is DFQATT and CDR2 is SNEGSKA (reference sequence). V gave up 6 bases and J gave up 2 bases, with 17 bases separating them. The CDR3 sequence: CSAQSGDRPYEQYF. The CDR3 nucleotides read TGCAGTGCCCAGTCAGGCGACAGACCCTACGAGCAGTACTTC.

This clonotype was counted a few times. V usage is TRBV12-3 or TRBV12-4 and J usage is TRBJ2-2, with D unresolved. Deletions cut 0 bases from V and 7 bases from J, with 3 bases between. The length of the CDR3 is 12 residues. The DNA for the CDR3 is TGTGCCAGCAGTTTAGCGGTCGGGGAGCTGTTTTTT. Its translation: CASSLAVGELFF.

This clonotype was picked up many times. V gene TRBV12-3 or TRBV12-4 combines with J gene TRBJ1-1; D is unclear. Trimming removed 5 bases at V and 0 bases at J, with 16 bases between. CDR3 size: 16 residues. In nucleotides, the CDR3 is TGTGCCAGCAGTCCCGCGGTCCGGGGTATGAACACTGAAGCTTTCTTT. Translation: CASSPAVRGMNTEAFF.

This clonotype was observed many times. The V call is TRBV6-6, the J call TRBJ2-3; possibly TRBD2 for D (6 bases). CDR3 length: 16 amino acids. The V end lost 5 bases, the J end lost 1 base, and 16 bases lay between the germline ends. Germline lookup yields CDR1 MNHNY and CDR2 SVGAGI (reference sequence). The DNA of the CDR3 is TGTGCCAGCAGTCGACATCTCACGGGAGGCACAGATACGCAGTATTTT. Translation: CASSRHLTGGTDTQYF.

This clonotype was recorded many times. DNA for the CDR3: TGTGCCAGCAGCGTAATCTACAACGACAATGAGCAGTTCTTC. Its protein product is CASSVIYNDNEQFF. The chain is built from TRBV9 and TRBJ2-1; no definite D call. V was trimmed by 1 base and J by 5 bases, leaving 10 bases between them. This CDR3 comprises 14 residues. CDR1 and CDR2 (germline): SGDLS, YYNGEE. Full variable domain (rest looked up from reference TRBV9 and TRBJ2-1): DSGVTQTPKHLITATGQRVTLRCSPRSGDLSVYWYQQSLDQGLQFLIQYYNGEERAKGNILERFSAQQFPDLHSELNLSSLELGDSALYFCASSVIYNDNEQFFGPGTRLTVL.

The V and J genes are TRBV7-2 and TRBJ2-1; D is undetermined. V lost 5 bases and J lost 2, with 13 bases in between. CDR1 and CDR2 from the germline V gene are SGHTA and FQGNSA. The CDR3 is 15 amino acids. DNA for the CDR3: TGTGCCAGCAGCCCATCTCTTTCCACCTACAATGAGCAGTTCTTC. It yields the protein CASSPSLSTYNEQFF.

This clonotype has a count of ten or more. This chain links TRBV20-1 with TRBJ2-7; 10 bases map to TRBD2. The germline V gene encodes CDR1 DFQATT and CDR2 SNEGSKA (reference sequence). V gave up 7 bases and J gave up 7 bases; unmatched junction bases: 13. This CDR3 is built from 14 residues. The CDR3 bases are TGCAGTGTCAGGGGGACTAGCGTAAAGAGTGAGCAGTACTTC. This encodes CSVRGTSVKSEQYF.

This clonotype has a handful of counts. The chain is built from TRBV5-3 and TRBJ2-3, with D hard to call. TRBV5-3 falls under the ORF class, with uncertain function. Trimming cost V 4 bases and J 8 bases, with 23 bases left between them. The CDR3 contains 16 residues. CDR3 sequence (DNA): TGTGCCAGAAGCAATGAACAGTTCTGTACGGCAGGTACGCAGTATTTT. This gives the protein CARSNEQFCTAGTQYF.

This rearrangement joins TRBV28 to TRBJ1-2; tentative D call: TRBD1 (6 bases). V was clipped by 2 bases and J by 2 bases, with 12 bases between them. Looked up from germline, CDR1 is MDHEN and CDR2 is SYDVKM. This CDR3 is 15 amino acids long. Here the CDR3 reads CASSLTRQGNYGYTF. The CDR3 nucleotides are TGTGCCAGCAGTTTAACCCGGCAGGGGAACTATGGCTACACCTTC.